A selection of T cell receptor beta chains follows, all from one sample in a study of T cell repertoires in cytomegalovirus infection. TCRdb re-called the reads with MiXCR, one entry per CDR3 protein. The table records 450,000 to 550,000 distinct CDR3 sequences, 15% to 20% of them present only once. The source material was CD8+ T cells from PBMCs. The receptor set was obtained from a human donor in good health (CMV status not recorded). Some clones in this sample may be carry-over from other donors' samples. CDR3s include the opening cysteine and the closing phenylalanine or tryptophan. D genes are given only for firm matches. Clone size appears in some rows only: once, few, many, or a class for an expanded clone.

CDR3 DNA	CDR3 protein	clone size	V gene	J gene	CDR3 length	D gene
TGTGCCAGCAGCTTTGGGGGTGGAGGGTCCTACGAGCAGTACTTC	CASSFGGGGSYEQYF	many	TRBV11-2	TRBJ2-7	15	.
TGTGCCAGTAGCAATCCGGGCGGCTACACCTTC	CASSNPGGYTF	few	TRBV19	TRBJ1-2	11	.
TGTGCCACCAGTGATGGGCTGACACGGGATACGCAGTATTTT	CATSDGLTRDTQYF	few	TRBV24-1	TRBJ2-3	14	.
TGCGCCAGCAGCTTGCATCGGGGAACAGGGAGGAACGAGCAGTACTTC	CASSLHRGTGRNEQYF	few	TRBV5-1	TRBJ2-7	16	.
TGTGCCAGCAGCCCGCTCGGCCAAAGGCCCTACAATGAGCAGTTCTTC	CASSPLGQRPYNEQFF	many	TRBV6-6	TRBJ2-1	16	.
TGTGCCATCAGTGAGTCGAGTGGGCAGGGTTTTCGGACCCAGCATTTT	CAISESSGQGFRTQHF	many	TRBV10-3	TRBJ1-5	16	.
TGTGCCAGCAGTTCGGCGGTGCATAATTCACCCCTCCACTTT	CASSSAVHNSPLHF	.	TRBV9	TRBJ1-6	14	.
TGTGCCAGCAGCTCCACTGGGACAGGGGCTTCACCCCTCCACTTT	CASSSTGTGASPLHF	many	TRBV13	TRBJ1-6	15	TRBD1
TGTGCCAGCAGCCATCTAGAGGGAGAGTCCACAGATACGCAGTATTTT	CASSHLEGESTDTQYF	.	TRBV4-2	TRBJ2-3	16	.
TGTGCCAGCAGCTTAACGGACAAGATAGATACGCAGTATTTT	CASSLTDKIDTQYF	large	TRBV7-2	TRBJ2-3	14	.
TGTGCCAGCAGTCTAAGCCTGACTGAAGCTTTCTTT	CASSLSLTEAFF	.	TRBV12-3/TRBV12-4	TRBJ1-1	12	.
TGTGCCAGCAGCTTAGATGGCGGGAGTAGTAATACGCAGTATTTT	CASSLDGGSSNTQYF	many	TRBV7-8	TRBJ2-3	15	TRBD2
TGTGCCAGCAATCAGGGAAAAAAAGCTTTCTTT	CASNQGKKAFF	.	TRBV6-2/TRBV6-3	TRBJ1-1	11	.
TGTGCCAGCAGTTTCCGGGACAGCCTCCGATTTGGCCTGACTTTC	CASSFRDSLRFGLTF	many	TRBV6-5	TRBJ2-6	15	TRBD1
TGTGCCAGCAGGGGAAACGAGCAGTACTTC	CASRGNEQYF	.	TRBV2	TRBJ2-7	10	.
TGTGCCAGCAGCTTAGACGCTGGGGGGCGGTTTCAGCCCCAGCATTTT	CASSLDAGGRFQPQHF	many	TRBV7-8	TRBJ1-5	16	.
TGTGCCAGCAGTTACGGAGCCCCGGGACTCTACTACGAGCAGTACTTC	CASSYGAPGLYYEQYF	many	TRBV27	TRBJ2-7	16	.
TGTGCCATCAGAGGACAGGCCTACGAGCAGTACTTC	CAIRGQAYEQYF	few	TRBV10-3	TRBJ2-7	12	TRBD1
TGTGCCAGCAGCCCCCTATCCTACGAGCAGTACTTC	CASSPLSYEQYF	many	TRBV7-9	TRBJ2-7	12	.
TGTGCCAGCAGTTACGCGGAGAGCTCTGGAAACACCATATATTTT	CASSYAESSGNTIYF	many	TRBV6-5	TRBJ1-3	15	.
TGTGCCAGCAGCTCATATAGGCTAGGGGGTATTGCCAATGAGCAGTTCTTC	CASSSYRLGGIANEQFF	many	TRBV7-8	TRBJ2-1	17	.
TGCAGCGTTGAAACCAGGTCCAATGAGCAGTTCTTC	CSVETRSNEQFF	.	TRBV29-1	TRBJ2-1	12	.
TGTGCCAGCAGTTCCTCCCTTGACAGGGAACGCTACAATGAGCAGTTCTTC	CASSSSLDRERYNEQFF	.	TRBV28	TRBJ2-1	17	TRBD1
TGTGCCAGCAGCTTAGGTCCCCGGGTGGAAGAGACCCAGTACTTC	CASSLGPRVEETQYF	many	TRBV7-9	TRBJ2-5	15	.
TGCAGCGTGCTCTCCTACAATGAGCAGTTCTTC	CSVLSYNEQFF	.	TRBV29-1	TRBJ2-1	11	.
TGTGCCAGCAGCTTTGGGGGCGTCAATCAGCCCCAGCATTTT	CASSFGGVNQPQHF	many	TRBV7-9	TRBJ1-5	14	.
TGCGCCAGCAGTGAGCATCTCAGCGGGCGAATTCAGTACTTC	CASSEHLSGRIQYF	.	TRBV10-2	TRBJ2-4	14	.
TGTGCCAGCACCCGGACTAGCGGGTTTGTAGAGACCCAGTACTTC	CASTRTSGFVETQYF	many	TRBV7-2	TRBJ2-5	15	TRBD2
TGTGCCAGCAGCCAAGAAAACTACTACAATGAGCAGTTCTTC	CASSQENYYNEQFF	.	TRBV4-2	TRBJ2-1	14	.
TGTGCCAGCAGTGTGTGGGAAAGCTCCTACAATGAGCAGTTCTTC	CASSVWESSYNEQFF	.	TRBV2	TRBJ2-1	15	.
TGTGCCAGCAGCTTCCGGGACAGCTACTCCTACGAGCAGTACTTC	CASSFRDSYSYEQYF	.	TRBV5-6	TRBJ2-7	15	TRBD1
TGTGCCAGTAGCGGGGCTGAGACCCAGTACTTC	CASSGAETQYF	many	TRBV6-5	TRBJ2-5	11	TRBD2
TGTGCCAGCAGCCCCTCTAGCAACAATGAGCAGTTCTTC	CASSPSSNNEQFF	many	TRBV28	TRBJ2-1	13	.
TGTGCCAGCATGGTGTCTGGATCTGGTGAGCAGTTCTTC	CASMVSGSGEQFF	.	TRBV28	TRBJ2-1	13	.
TGTGCCATCAGTGCCACGGACACCGATAATTCACCCCTCCACTTT	CAISATDTDNSPLHF	.	TRBV10-3	TRBJ1-6	15	.